Each of the 26 T cell receptor beta chains below was sequenced from the same sample in a study of T cell responses to AZD1222 COVID-19 vaccine. Only in-frame clones appear in the TCRdb table, and some are missing; sequencing was by immunoSEQ multiplex PCR. Of some 150,000 clones listed, roughly nine tenths are singletons. The sequencing here drew on peripheral blood, taken 28 days after the second AZD1222 dose. The receptors here all came from an adult who received the AZD1222 COVID-19 vaccine.

The V gene is TRBV6-5, the J gene TRBJ2-1; weak D call: TRBD1 (6 bases). Per germline, CDR1 MNHEY and CDR2 SVGAGI. The CDR3 consists of 15 residues. With 6 bases removed from V and 2 bases from J, the gap between germline ends came to 14 bases. This CDR3 reads CASSRDTGTYNEQFF. The CDR3 nucleotides read TGTGCCAGCAGCCGGGACACGGGTACCTACAATGAGCAGTTCTTC.

This clone is a singleton in its sample. The chain joins TRBV11-2 to TRBJ1-5; TRBD1 might be the D (5 bases). V was trimmed by 5 bases and J by 6 bases, leaving 17 bases between them. The germline V gene has CDR1 SGHAT and CDR2 FQNNGV. This CDR3 comprises 15 residues. CDR3 bases: TGTGCCAGCAGCGCTGTTGAGGGGCCTGGTCAGCCCCAGCATTTT. Amino acids: CASSAVEGPGQPQHF.

The chain is built from TRBV6-5 and TRBJ1-2, with D hard to call. Germline CDR1 reads MNHEY; CDR2 reads SVGAGI. This CDR3 has 14 amino acids. The ends were cut back, 8 bases at V and 1 base at J, with 14 bases in the middle. As DNA, the CDR3 is TGTGCCAGCGGCGGGGTAGGCAGTAACTATGGCTACACCTTC. Translation: CASGGVGSNYGYTF.

This sequence joins TRBV28 and TRBJ2-1, with 8 bases aligning to TRBD1. The CDR3 spans 17 residues. V was pared by 1 base and J by 4 bases, with 9 bases of the junction left unmatched. Germline V gene lookup returns CDR1 MDHEN and CDR2 SYDVKM. This CDR3 is CASSLSHAGGVYNEQFF. Here the CDR3 DNA reads TGTGCCAGCAGTTTATCTCATGCAGGGGGCGTATACAATGAGCAGTTCTTC.

This sequence joins TRBV9 and TRBJ2-3; 7 bases are a match to TRBD1. Germline CDR1 SGDLS, CDR2 YYNGEE. The ends lost 3 bases at V and 0 bases at J; junction bases unmatched: 16. CDR3 size: 19 residues. CDR3 sequence reads: CASSGDRDIGSSSTDTQYF. As DNA, the CDR3 is TGTGCCAGCAGCGGTGACAGGGACATTGGCTCTTCTAGCACAGATACGCAGTATTTT.

The genes are TRBV11-3 and TRBJ1-1, with TRBD1 matching 7 bases. The V and J ends lost 11 bases and 0 bases, in that order; junction bases with no gene match: 6. The CDR3 sequence is 13 residues long. Germline CDR1 is SGHNT and CDR2 is YENEEA. The CDR3, as DNA: TGTGCCTCAGCGGGACAGCTGAACACTGAAGCTTTCTTT. Its protein is CASAGQLNTEAFF.

The chain has TRBV5-1 and TRBJ2-1; TRBD2 might be the D (6 bases). Trimming removed 0 bases at V and 8 bases at J, with 15 bases between. CDR1 and CDR2 from the germline V gene are SGHRS and YFSETQ. This CDR3 has 15 amino acids. CDR3 amino acids: CASSLARGVADEQFF. In DNA form, the CDR3 reads TGCGCCAGCAGCTTGGCTCGAGGAGTAGCGGATGAGCAGTTCTTC.

This clone showed up just once. This chain joins TRBV2 and TRBJ2-1, with D hard to call. The CDR3 loop spans 12 amino acids. Germline lookup yields CDR1 SNHLY and CDR2 FYNNEI. V lost 3 bases and J lost 8, with 8 bases in between. CDR3 protein: CASSDVSDEQFF. As DNA, the CDR3 is TGTGCCAGCAGTGACGTCTCAGATGAGCAGTTCTTC.

This sequence joins TRBV14 and TRBJ1-1; 8 nucleotides line up with TRBD1. The CDR3 sequence is 12 residues long. The germline gives CDR1 SGHDN, CDR2 FVKESK. With V trimmed by 4 bases and J by 12 bases, 7 bases remained unmatched. CDR3 sequence (DNA): TGTGCCAGCAGCCTCTCAGGGGGCGGCCCTTTCTTT. Residues: CASSLSGGGPFF.

This chain uses TRBV5-1 with TRBJ2-1; 10 bases are a match to TRBD2. CDR3 length: 15 residues. CDR1 is SGHRS, CDR2 YFSETQ, per germline. The V and J ends lost 1 base and 4 bases, in that order; junction bases with no gene match: 2. The CDR3 bases are TGCGCCAGCAGCTTGAGCGGGAGGGAATACAATGAGCAGTTCTTC. Translating gives CASSLSGREYNEQFF.

This clone came up a few times. The chain carries TRBV30 and TRBJ2-7; D uncertain. V gave up 7 bases and J gave up 4 bases, with 20 bases separating them. This CDR3 is built from 14 residues. Germline assignment: CDR1 GTSNPN and CDR2 SVGIG (reference sequence). The CDR3 sequence: CAFQELGVGYEQYF. CDR3 in DNA: TGTGCCTTCCAAGAGCTTGGTGTTGGGTACGAGCAGTACTTC.

The count of this clone is one. V and J are TRBV27 and TRBJ1-1, with a tentative D call TRBD1 (6 bases). The CDR3 sequence is 13 residues long. V dropped 3 bases and J dropped 7 bases, with 12 bases sitting between them. The germline V gene has CDR1 MNHEY and CDR2 SMNVEV (reference sequence). CDR3 coding DNA: TGTGCCAGCAGTTTTCGGGGGGCAGGTGAAGCTTTCTTT. Translating gives CASSFRGAGEAFF.

The rearrangement joins TRBV9 to TRBJ1-1; possibly TRBD1 for D (5 bases). V was pared by 4 bases and J by 2 bases, with 24 bases between. Germline CDR1 reads SGDLS; CDR2 reads YYNGEE. This CDR3 has 18 residues. The CDR3 reads CASSPPPGKSSSNTEAFF. CDR3 bases: TGTGCCAGCAGCCCCCCCCCAGGGAAGAGCTCTTCAAACACTGAAGCTTTCTTT.

CDR3 sequence reads: CATSMEGTGRLEQYF. In nucleotides, the CDR3 is TGTGCCACCAGCATGGAAGGGACGGGGCGTCTCGAGCAGTACTTC. This chain joins TRBV15 and TRBJ2-7; D may correspond to TRBD1 or TRBD2 (5 bases each). The germline V gene has CDR1 LNHNV and CDR2 YYDKDF (reference sequence). Trimming removed 4 bases from V and 6 bases from J, with 19 bases in between. This CDR3 has 15 amino acids.

This clone was detected only once. The V and J genes are TRBV15 and TRBJ2-2, with 12 bases lining up with TRBD1. CDR3 length: 17 amino acids. Germline V gene sequence: CDR1 LNHNV, CDR2 YYDKDF (reference sequence). V was pared by 3 bases and J by 4 bases, with 6 bases of the junction left unmatched. The CDR3 loop reads CATSRGQGARGTGELFF. The CDR3 DNA is TGTGCCACCAGCAGGGGACAGGGGGCGCGCGGCACCGGGGAGCTGTTTTTT.

The chain combines TRBV19 with TRBJ1-3; 10 nucleotides line up with TRBD1. The CDR3 length is 19 residues. V was pared by 5 bases and J by 3 bases, with 16 bases of the junction left unmatched. Looked up from germline, CDR1 is LNHDA and CDR2 is SQIVND (reference sequence). The CDR3 DNA follows: TGTGCCAGTAGTTCTACCGGGACAGGGGACTTCGTGATTGGAAACACCATATATTTT. Translation gives CASSSTGTGDFVIGNTIYF.

Comments on this clone: The junction differs from germline at one of its ends, possibly a read error. The V and J genes are TRBV7-7 and TRBJ1-4, with D maybe TRBD1 (5 bases). This CDR3 has 13 residues. Germline V gene sequence: CDR1 SSHAT, CDR2 FNYEAQ (reference sequence). The CDR3 is CASSAGPNEKLFF. Written as DNA, the CDR3 is TGTGCTAGCAGCGCGGGACCAAATGAAAAACTGTTTTTT.

The chain uses TRBV7-9 and TRBJ2-3, with 7 bases fitting TRBD1. CDR3 length: 19 residues. V dropped 1 base and J dropped 2; count of bases not matched to a gene: 15. In germline, CDR1 is SEHNR, CDR2 FQNEAQ (reference sequence). CDR3 coding DNA: TGTGCCAGCAGCTTAGACCTCATATTGACAGGGCTGCCCACAGATACGCAGTATTTT. Protein sequence: CASSLDLILTGLPTDTQYF.

This clone appeared a few times. The chain has TRBV11-2 and TRBJ2-3; 10 nucleotides align to TRBD1. Trimming removed 5 bases from V and 3 bases from J; junction bases left unmatched: 11. Per germline, CDR1 SGHAT and CDR2 FQNNGV. This CDR3 is 17 amino acids long. The CDR3 here is CASSTKTGGEGTDTQYF. CDR3 nucleotides: TGTGCCAGCAGCACCAAGACAGGGGGCGAGGGAACAGATACGCAGTATTTT.

The chain is built from TRBV11-2 and TRBJ1-1; no definite D call. There are 13 residues in the CDR3. The germline V gene encodes CDR1 SGHAT and CDR2 FQNNGV. Trimming shortened V by 3 bases and J by 5 bases, and 10 bases separated the two germline ends. The CDR3 region is CASSFEVRTEAFF. DNA for the CDR3: TGTGCCAGCAGCTTTGAGGTTAGGACTGAAGCTTTCTTT.

V is TRBV11-2 and J is TRBJ2-7, with D possibly TRBD1 on 6 matching bases. Trimming removed 6 bases from V and 5 bases from J, with 20 bases in between. Germline V gives CDR1 SGHAT, CDR2 FQNNGV. CDR3 length equals 15 residues. The CDR3 is CASRMPWGRDNEQYF. The CDR3 DNA reads as TGTGCCAGCAGGATGCCATGGGGGCGCGACAACGAGCAGTACTTC.

The chain joins TRBV7-3 to TRBJ2-1; no firm D call. This CDR3 is 11 amino acids long. The germline gives CDR1 SGHTA, CDR2 FQGTGA. Trimming took off 4 bases at V and 7 bases at J, with 5 bases between the two ends. The CDR3 spells CASSYGNEQFF. DNA for the CDR3: TGTGCCAGCAGCTATGGTAATGAGCAGTTCTTC.

The chain's CDR3 is CASSQVAGLNTGELFF. CDR3 bases: TGTGCCAGCAGCCAAGTTGCAGGATTAAACACCGGGGAGCTGTTTTTT. The chain carries TRBV3-1 (or the pseudogene TRBV3-2) and TRBJ2-2; D gene ambiguous. The V end lost 1 base, the J end lost 2 bases, and 11 bases lay between the germline ends. The CDR3 is 16 residues long. CDR1 and CDR2 (germline): LGHDT, YNNKEL (reference sequence).

This chain connects TRBV29-1 to TRBJ2-1; the match to TRBD1 covers 9 bases. The CDR3 runs to 13 residues. Trimming took 5 bases from V and 8 from J; bases not matched to a gene: 7. CDR1 and CDR2 from the germline V gene are SQVTM and ANQGSEA. As DNA, the CDR3 is TGCAGCGTTTGGACAGGGGCATTACATGAGCAGTTCTTC. As protein: CSVWTGALHEQFF.

The chain employs TRBV6-2 or TRBV6-3 and TRBJ1-5, with D uncertain. V was shortened by 6 bases and J by 4 bases, with 25 bases between the two germline ends. The germline CDR1 and CDR2 sequences are MNHEY and SVGEGT. The CDR3 spans 18 residues. The CDR3 protein is CASSRLAQLTQGNQPQHF. The CDR3 bases are TGTGCCAGCAGCCGATTGGCCCAGCTTACTCAAGGAAATCAGCCCCAGCATTTT.

The chain joins TRBV6-5 to TRBJ1-4, with D possibly being TRBD1 (6 bases). Germline V gene lookup returns CDR1 MNHEY and CDR2 SVGAGI. This CDR3 is 16 amino acids long. Trimming took 0 bases from V and 3 from J, leaving 11 bases between them. The CDR3 DNA reads TGTGCCAGCAGTTACTCCCCGGGGGCAGCTAATGAAAAACTGTTTTTT. It translates to CASSYSPGAANEKLFF.